This TCR beta chain was sequenced in a study of T-cell memory formation after mild COVID-19 (dated by TCRdb to the early 2020s). In the study overall: Most TCR sequence clusters were specific to one of the two donors. Two young, previously healthy adult volunteers, one female and one male, were included in the cohort. T-cell clones expanding and contracting after mild COVID-19 in a couple of donors were tracked by longitudinal TCRalpha and TCRbeta repertoire sequencing.

This clonotype was seen a handful of times. Its antigen has not been determined. Per-base qualities were not stored, and no clone one base away is much larger. PBMCs were isolated by Ficoll-Paque density gradient centrifugation. General findings and caveats noted by the study authors: Only a couple of mild cases were covered in the study, and larger cohorts including severe cases with pre-infection samples were considered necessary. Contracting CD4+ clones were located mainly in the CM and EM memory subsets, whereas CD8+ clones were found to be enriched in EMRA. Whether the second-wave clones peaking on day 37 were SARS-CoV-2 specific was not confirmed. Some responding clones were detected in pre-infection memory, which suggested that pre-existing cross-reactive memory T cells had joined the SARS-CoV-2 response. Balanced CD4/CD8 phenotypes were observed for clones contracting from day 15 to 85, whereas a bias towards CD4+ was observed for a second wave of clones expanding from day 15 to 37.

The CDR3 covers 13 residues, taking in both the cysteine and the phenylalanine. The kept DNA is CDR3 alone, 39 bases in frame from the first base. This sample was sequenced with an Illumina NovaSeq 6000. TCRalpha and TCRbeta cDNA libraries were constructed by 5'RACE with constant-segment primers, with sample barcodes and unique molecular identifiers being introduced. Trizol reagent was used to extract RNA from every sample. Amplification of the libraries took two PCR steps, and the second step added a second sample barcode plus Illumina TruSeq adapters. Libraries were sequenced on an Illumina NovaSeq with 2 x 150 bp paired-end reads. In the paper's pipeline: Reads were demultiplexed and collapsed into UMI-guided consensus sequences with migec v1.2.7. Using mixcr v2.1.11, the UMI consensuses were aligned to TRA and TRB V and J templates and assembled into clonotypes. A clonotype was counted as expanded or contracted only if both edgeR and NoisET called the change significant, with noise models trained on biological replicates. edgeR calls used a false discovery rate-adjusted p below 0.01 and a log2 fold-change threshold of 1. As an exploratory analysis of dynamics, max-normalized trajectories of the 1000 most abundant clonotypes were examined by PCA with hierarchical clustering. Separately sequenced CD4+ and CD8+ repertoires were used to assign the CD4 or CD8 phenotype of responding clones. TCRdb reworked the public reads: Q25 trimming with fastp, MiXCR clone assembly, productive beta chains retained. A single entry per CDR3 protein holds the most common genes and DNA from its merged rows. TCRdb's processing, not the study's, gives the V and J calls here. This sample is represented by under 400,000 distinct CDR3 sequences; 21% of them were singletons. About 12% of the sample rests with the top ten.

The sample taken for sequencing was PBMCs or a T cell subset sorted from them (not recorded which). This TCR came from an adult woman who had mild COVID-19 (a few samples of this study predate the infection). The sample titles of this study are shuffled in the database, so cell type and time point are left out; the donor was told from shared clones. In this chain, TRBV21-1 is recombined with TRBJ2-7. TRBV21-1 has pseudogene status. The sequenced DNA: TGTGCCAGCAGCGACAACCTCCTACTCGGGCAGTACTTC. This sequence encodes CASSDNLLLGQYF.